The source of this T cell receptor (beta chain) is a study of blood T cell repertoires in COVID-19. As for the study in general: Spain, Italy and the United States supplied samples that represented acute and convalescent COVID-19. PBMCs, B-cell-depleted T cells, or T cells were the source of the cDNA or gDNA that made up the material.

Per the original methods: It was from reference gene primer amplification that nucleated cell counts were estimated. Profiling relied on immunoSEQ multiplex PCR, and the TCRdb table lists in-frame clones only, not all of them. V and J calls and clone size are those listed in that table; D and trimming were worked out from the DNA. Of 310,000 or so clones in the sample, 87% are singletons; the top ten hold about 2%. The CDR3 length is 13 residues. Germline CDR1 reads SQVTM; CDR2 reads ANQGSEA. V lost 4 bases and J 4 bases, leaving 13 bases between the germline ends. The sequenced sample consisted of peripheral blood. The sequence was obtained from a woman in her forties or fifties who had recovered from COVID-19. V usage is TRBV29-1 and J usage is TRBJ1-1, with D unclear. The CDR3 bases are TGCAGCGTTGTAGAGTCGGGTGGCACTGAAGCTTTCTTT. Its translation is CSVVESGGTEAFF.